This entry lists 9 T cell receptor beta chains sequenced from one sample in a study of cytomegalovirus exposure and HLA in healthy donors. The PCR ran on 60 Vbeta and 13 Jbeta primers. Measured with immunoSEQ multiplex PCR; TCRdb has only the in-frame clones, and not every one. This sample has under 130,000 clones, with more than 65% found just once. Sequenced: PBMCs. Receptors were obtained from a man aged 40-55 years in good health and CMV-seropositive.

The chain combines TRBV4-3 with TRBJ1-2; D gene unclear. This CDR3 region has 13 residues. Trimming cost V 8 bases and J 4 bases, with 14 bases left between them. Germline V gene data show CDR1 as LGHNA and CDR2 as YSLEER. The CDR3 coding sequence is TGCGCCAGCGGACTAGACGGAGCCTATGGCTACACCTTC. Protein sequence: CASGLDGAYGYTF.

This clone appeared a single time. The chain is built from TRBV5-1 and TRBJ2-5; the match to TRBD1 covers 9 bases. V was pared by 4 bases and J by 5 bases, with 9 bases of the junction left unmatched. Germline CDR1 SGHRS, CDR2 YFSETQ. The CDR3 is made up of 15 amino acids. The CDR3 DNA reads TGCGCCAGCAGCCCCGGGACAGGGAGTGTCGAGACCCAGTACTTC. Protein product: CASSPGTGSVETQYF.

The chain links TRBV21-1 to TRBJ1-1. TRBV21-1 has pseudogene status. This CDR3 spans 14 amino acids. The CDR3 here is CASSKVPRGTEAFF. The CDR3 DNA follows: TGTGCCAGCAGCAAAGTCCCAAGAGGCACTGAAGCTTTCTTT.

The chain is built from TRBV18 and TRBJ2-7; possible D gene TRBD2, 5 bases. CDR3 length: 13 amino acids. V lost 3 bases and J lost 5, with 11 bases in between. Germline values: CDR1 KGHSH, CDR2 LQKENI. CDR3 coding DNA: TGTGCCAGCTCACCCCGACCCGGGGACGAGCAGTACTTC. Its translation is CASSPRPGDEQYF. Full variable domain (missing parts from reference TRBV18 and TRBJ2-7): NAGVMQNPRHLVRRRGQEARLRCSPMKGHSHVYWYRQLPEEGLKFMVYLQKENIIDESGMPKERFSAEFPKEGPSILRIQQVVRGDSAAYFCASSPRPGDEQYFGPGTRLTVT.

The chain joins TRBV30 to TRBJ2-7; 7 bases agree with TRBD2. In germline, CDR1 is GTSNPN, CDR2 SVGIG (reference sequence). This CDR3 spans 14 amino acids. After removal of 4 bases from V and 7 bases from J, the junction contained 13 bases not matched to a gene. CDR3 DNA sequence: TGTGCCTGGACCTGGAGGGGAGGGGCGCGGGAGCAGTACTTC. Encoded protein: CAWTWRGGAREQYF.

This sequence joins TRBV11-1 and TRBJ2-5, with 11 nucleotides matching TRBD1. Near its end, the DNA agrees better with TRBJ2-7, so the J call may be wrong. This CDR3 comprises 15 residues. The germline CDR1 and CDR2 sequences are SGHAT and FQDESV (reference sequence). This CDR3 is CASSFAGQGGNEQYF. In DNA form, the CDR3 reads TGTGCCAGCAGCTTCGCGGGACAGGGGGGTAACGAGCAGTACTTC.

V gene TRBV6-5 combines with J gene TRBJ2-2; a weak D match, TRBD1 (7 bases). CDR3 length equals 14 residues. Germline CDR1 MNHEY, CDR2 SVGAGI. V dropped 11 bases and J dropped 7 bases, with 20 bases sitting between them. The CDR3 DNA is TGTGCCTCCACCAGGGGGGCGCAGGGCGGGGAGCTGTTTTTT. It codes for CASTRGAQGGELFF.

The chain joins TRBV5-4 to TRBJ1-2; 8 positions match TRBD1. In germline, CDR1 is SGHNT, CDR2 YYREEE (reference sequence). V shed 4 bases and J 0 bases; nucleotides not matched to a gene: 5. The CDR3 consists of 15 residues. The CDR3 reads CASSQGQVPNYGYTF. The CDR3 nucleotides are TGTGCCAGCAGCCAGGGACAGGTGCCTAACTATGGCTACACCTTC.

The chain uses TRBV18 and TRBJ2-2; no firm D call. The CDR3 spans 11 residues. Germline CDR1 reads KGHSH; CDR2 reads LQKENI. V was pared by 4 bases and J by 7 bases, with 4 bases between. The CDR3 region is CASSLNGELFF. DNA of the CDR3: TGTGCCAGCTCACTAAACGGGGAGCTGTTTTTT.